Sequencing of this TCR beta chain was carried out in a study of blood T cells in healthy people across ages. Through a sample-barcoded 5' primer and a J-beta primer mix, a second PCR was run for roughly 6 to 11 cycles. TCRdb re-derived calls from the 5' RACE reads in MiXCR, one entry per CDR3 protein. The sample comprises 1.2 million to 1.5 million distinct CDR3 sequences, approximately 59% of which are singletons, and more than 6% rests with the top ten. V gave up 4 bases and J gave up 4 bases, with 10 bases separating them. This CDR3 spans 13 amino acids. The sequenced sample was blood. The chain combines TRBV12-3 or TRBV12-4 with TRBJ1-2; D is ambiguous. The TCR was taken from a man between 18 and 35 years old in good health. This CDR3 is CASSSTILYGYTF. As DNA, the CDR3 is TGTGCCAGCAGTTCCACCATTCTCTATGGCTACACCTTC.